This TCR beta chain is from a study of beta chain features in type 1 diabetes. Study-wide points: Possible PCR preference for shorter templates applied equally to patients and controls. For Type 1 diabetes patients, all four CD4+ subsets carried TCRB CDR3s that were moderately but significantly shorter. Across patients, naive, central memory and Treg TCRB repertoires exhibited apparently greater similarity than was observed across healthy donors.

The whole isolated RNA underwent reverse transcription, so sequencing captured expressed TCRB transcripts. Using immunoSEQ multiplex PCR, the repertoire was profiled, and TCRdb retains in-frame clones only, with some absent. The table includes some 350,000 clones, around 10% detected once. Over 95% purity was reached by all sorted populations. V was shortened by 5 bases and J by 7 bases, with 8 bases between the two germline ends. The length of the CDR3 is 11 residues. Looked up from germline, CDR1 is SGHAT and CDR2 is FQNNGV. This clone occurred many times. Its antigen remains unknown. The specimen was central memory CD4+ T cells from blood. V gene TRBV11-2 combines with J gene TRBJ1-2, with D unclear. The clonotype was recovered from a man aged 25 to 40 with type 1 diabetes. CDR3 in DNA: TGTGCCAGCAGCCCGACAAGTGGCTACACCTTC. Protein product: CASSPTSGYTF.